The TCR beta chain under discussion was sequenced for a study of tumor-infiltrating lymphocytes in primary liver carcinoma. As for the study in general: Tumors were stage T1-T3 N0M0, about 4 to 11 cm across.

This CDR3 region has 16 residues. J was trimmed by 9 bases and V by 5 bases; bases with no gene match: 10. The germline gives CDR1 SGHAT, CDR2 FQNNGV. Production of TCR beta cDNA used roughly 0.55 ug total RNA together with a constant-region primer. It was through three nested multiplex PCR rounds of slightly modified ARM-PCR that TCR beta libraries arose. TRBV1-TRBV30 forward and Cbeta reverse primers drove the first two approximately 10-cycle rounds. TCRdb used MiXCR to reprocess the multiplex PCR reads, holding one entry per CDR3 protein. This table holds nearly 200,000 distinct CDR3 sequences, less than 65% found once. Points from the study as a whole: Significantly greater top-250-clone fractions characterized tumors relative to blood (p = 0.039). Tumor-adjacent and tumor-blood pairs shared less of their repertoires than tumor region pairs shared.

Remarks on this clonotype: Antigen specificity is unknown.

For blood RNA, unsorted whole blood served as the source, and germline DNA was extracted too. This chain connects TRBV11-2 to TRBJ2-1; TRBD2 aligns across 13 bases. The clonotype originates from an older woman with primary liver carcinoma and hepatitis B virus infection. Material for sequencing was peripheral blood. The CDR3 protein is CASSPGLAGDSIEQFF. For the CDR3, the DNA is TGTGCCAGCAGCCCAGGACTAGCGGGAGACAGCATTGAGCAGTTCTTC. Variable domain in full (rest from reference TRBV11-2 and TRBJ2-1): EAGVAQSPRYKIIEKRQSVAFWCNPISGHATLYWYQQILGQGPKLLIQFQNNGVVDDSQLPKDRFSAERLKGVDSTLKIQPAKLEDSAVYLCASSPGLAGDSIEQFFGPGTRLTVL.